The 23 T cell receptor beta chains below all came from one sample that was sequenced in a study of control samples from healthy donors and cancer patients. Assay: immunoSEQ multiplex PCR; the TCRdb copy retains only in-frame clones and omits some. The repertoire holds 150,000 to 200,000 clones, 90% to 95% seen once, with approximately 1.5% in the top ten. Sequencing input: blood. These receptors all stem from a woman aged 30 to 39 in good health.

This chain's CDR3 is CASRLAVPSYEQYF. DNA for the CDR3: TGTGCCAGTAGACTAGCGGTCCCCTCCTACGAGCAGTACTTC. The chain is built from TRBV19 and TRBJ2-7, with 8 bases that match TRBD2. The CDR3 runs to 14 residues. After removal of 6 bases from V and 0 bases from J, the junction contained 4 bases not matched to a gene. CDR1 and CDR2 from the germline V gene are LNHDA and SQIVND (reference sequence).

This clone was recorded only once. The chain recombines TRBV11-2 with TRBJ2-7; D is perhaps TRBD2 (6 bases). There are 14 residues in the CDR3. Germline CDR1 is SGHAT and CDR2 is FQNNGV. Trimming left V 1 base short and J 5 bases short, with 12 bases between. In DNA, the CDR3 is TGTGCCAGCAGCTTAGTGGCAGGGAGGCACGAGCAGTACTTC. Its protein is CASSLVAGRHEQYF.

This chain joins TRBV19 and TRBJ2-3; D gene ambiguous. Trimming left V 5 bases short and J 2 bases short, with 11 bases between. Per germline, CDR1 LNHDA and CDR2 SQIVND (reference sequence). This CDR3 region has 14 residues. CDR3 in amino acids: CASSVAGYTDTQYF. The CDR3 nucleotides read TGTGCCAGTAGTGTGGCAGGATACACAGATACGCAGTATTTT.

The J gene is TRBJ1-1, the V gene TRBV6-6; possibly TRBD1 for D (5 bases). V gave up 7 bases and J gave up 3 bases, with 12 bases separating them. Germline CDR1 is MNHNY and CDR2 is SVGAGI (reference sequence). The CDR3 covers 13 residues. For the CDR3, the DNA is TGTGCCAGCAAAACCTCGGGGGACACTGAAGCTTTCTTT. It specifies CASKTSGDTEAFF.

This clone was detected only once. V and J are TRBV15 and TRBJ1-5; possible D gene TRBD1, 6 bases. V lost 2 bases to trimming and J lost 0 bases, with 11 bases between them. Looked up from germline, CDR1 is LNHNV and CDR2 is YYDKDF (reference sequence). The CDR3 consists of 16 residues. The CDR3 DNA sequence: TGTGCCACCAGCAGATGGGGGGGCGGTAGCAATCAGCCCCAGCATTTT. Protein product: CATSRWGGGSNQPQHF.

On this clone: This CDR3 is also generated by other DNA sequences in the sample. V usage is TRBV6-4 and J usage is TRBJ2-3; 7 positions match TRBD2. The CDR3 has 16 residues. V gave up 0 bases and J gave up 1 base; unmatched junction bases: 4. CDR1 and CDR2 (germline): MRHNA, SNTAGT. The CDR3, as DNA: TGTGCCAGCAGTGACTCGAGTGGGGGGGGCACAGATACGCAGTATTTT. Its protein product is CASSDSSGGGTDTQYF.

This clone has a handful of counts. The gene calls are TRBV19 and TRBJ2-1; perhaps TRBD2 as D (5 bases). The V gene's germline CDR1 is LNHDA and CDR2 SQIVND (reference sequence). This CDR3 has 14 amino acids. V lost 7 bases, J lost 2 bases, and 12 bases lay in between. The CDR3 sequence: CASTTRVPYNEQFF. The CDR3 DNA is TGTGCCAGTACCACTAGAGTCCCCTACAATGAGCAGTTCTTC.

The chain is built from TRBV11-3 and TRBJ2-7, with 11 nucleotides matching TRBD1. The V segment lost 5 bases and the J segment 3 bases; nucleotides outside the gene matches: 3. This CDR3 comprises 14 residues. Germline CDR1 and CDR2: SGHNT and YENEEA. The CDR3 sequence is CASSVDRGHYEQYF. In DNA, the CDR3 is TGTGCCAGCAGCGTGGACAGGGGGCACTACGAGCAGTACTTC.

The chain employs TRBV6-5 and TRBJ1-3; tentative D call: TRBD1 (6 bases). V lost 5 bases and J 8 bases, leaving 13 bases between the germline ends. This CDR3 comprises 13 residues. In germline, CDR1 is MNHEY, CDR2 SVGAGI. The CDR3 DNA follows: TGTGCCAGCAGTCGGACAGCTCGGGACACCATATATTTT. Amino acid sequence: CASSRTARDTIYF.

The chain couples TRBV27 to TRBJ2-2; 8 nucleotides line up with TRBD1. CDR1 is MNHEY, CDR2 SMNVEV, per germline (reference sequence). The CDR3 contains 14 residues. Unmatched junction bases numbered 3, after V lost 6 bases and J lost 3 bases. CDR3 loop: CASSRGRDTGELFF. The CDR3 DNA reads as TGTGCCAGCAGCAGGGGGCGCGACACCGGGGAGCTGTTTTTT.

The rearrangement joins TRBV28 to TRBJ2-5; 8 nucleotides align to TRBD2. This CDR3 spans 15 amino acids. Germline trimming cut 2 bases from V and 6 bases from J; bases unmatched to any gene: 8. Germline assignment: CDR1 MDHEN and CDR2 SYDVKM. The CDR3 DNA sequence: TGTGCCAGCAGTTTACCCGGGGGGGCCCGCCAGACCCAGTACTTC. This codes for CASSLPGGARQTQYF.

The chain employs TRBV5-1 and TRBJ2-1; D is possibly TRBD2 (6 bases). Germline assignment: CDR1 SGHRS and CDR2 YFSETQ. V shed 3 bases and J shed 3 bases, with 13 bases lying between them. The CDR3 spans 15 residues. The CDR3 loop reads CASSYSGVSYNEQFF. The CDR3 nucleotides are TGCGCCAGCAGCTACTCGGGGGTAAGCTACAATGAGCAGTTCTTC.

The chain uses TRBV3-1 (or the pseudogene TRBV3-2) and TRBJ2-7; possibly TRBD2 for D (5 bases). This CDR3 contains 14 residues. Germline V gene lookup returns CDR1 LGHDT and CDR2 YNNKEL (reference sequence). With 0 bases removed from V and 5 bases from J, the gap between germline ends came to 11 bases. CDR3 amino acids: CASSQDSGVDEQYF. The CDR3 DNA reads TGTGCCAGCAGCCAAGATTCCGGGGTCGACGAGCAGTACTTC.

The genes are TRBV6-6 and TRBJ1-2; 8 bases align to TRBD1. Looked up from germline, CDR1 is MNHNY and CDR2 is SVGAGI (reference sequence). V trimming: 4 bases; J trimming: 8 bases; junction bases outside the gene matches: 6. The CDR3 runs 13 residues. The CDR3 reads CASSSDRVLGYTF. The CDR3 coding sequence is TGTGCCAGCAGTTCGGACAGGGTGCTGGGCTACACCTTC.

The genes are TRBV7-3 and TRBJ1-3; a weak D match, TRBD1 (6 bases). The CDR3 runs 15 residues. Germline V lookup: CDR1 SGHTA, CDR2 FQGTGA. Trimming cost V 1 base and J 4 bases, with 11 bases left between them. CDR3: CASSLNRALGNTIYF. CDR3 in DNA: TGTGCCAGCAGCTTAAACAGGGCATTAGGAAACACCATATATTTT.

On this clone itself: Other DNA variants within this sample encode the same CDR3. This chain joins TRBV12-3 or TRBV12-4 and TRBJ1-2; D is unresolved. The CDR3 runs to 12 residues. V was shortened by 3 bases and J by 4 bases, with 6 bases between the two germline ends. CDR3 sequence: CASSLGSYGYTF. CDR3 DNA sequence: TGTGCCAGCAGTTTGGGGAGCTATGGCTACACCTTC.

The chain couples TRBV7-2 to TRBJ1-2, with D possibly being TRBD1 (5 bases). CDR3 length: 14 amino acids. From germline, CDR1 is SGHTA and CDR2 FQGNSA. V lost 1 base, J lost 5 bases, and 11 bases lay in between. CDR3 residues: CASSLGQSPYGYTF. As DNA, the CDR3 is TGTGCCAGCAGCTTAGGACAGAGTCCTTATGGCTACACCTTC.

This chain connects TRBV30 to TRBJ2-3; D remains ambiguous. Germline lookup yields CDR1 GTSNPN and CDR2 SVGIG (reference sequence). V was pared by 4 bases and J by 4 bases, with 12 bases between. The CDR3 length is 13 residues. The CDR3 here is CAWNAASPDTQYF. CDR3 DNA sequence: TGTGCCTGGAATGCAGCCAGCCCAGATACGCAGTATTTT.

V is TRBV7-9 and J is TRBJ1-2, with D perhaps matching TRBD1 (6 bases). CDR3 length: 12 amino acids. Germline V gene sequence: CDR1 SEHNR, CDR2 FQNEAQ (reference sequence). Trimming removed 5 bases from V and 7 bases from J, with 11 bases in between. The CDR3 is CASSGDISGYTF. CDR3 sequence (DNA): TGTGCCAGCAGCGGGGACATCTCTGGCTACACCTTC.

This clone was seen a single time. The genes are TRBV5-1 and TRBJ2-1; 9 nucleotides align to TRBD2. Germline V gene lookup returns CDR1 SGHRS and CDR2 YFSETQ. This CDR3 is 17 amino acids long. Unmatched junction bases numbered 8, after V lost 0 bases and J lost 4 bases. For the CDR3, the DNA is TGCGCCAGCAGCTTGGTAGTAGCGGGAGTCGTTTACAATGAGCAGTTCTTC. Amino acids: CASSLVVAGVVYNEQFF. The complete variable domain, with remaining parts taken from reference TRBV5-1 and TRBJ2-1, reads KAGVTQTPRYLIKTRGQQVTLSCSPISGHRSVSWYQQTPGQGLQFLFEYFSETQRNKGNFPGRFSGRQFSNSRSEMNVSTLELGDSALYLCASSLVVAGVVYNEQFFGPGTRLTVL.

This chain joins TRBV30 and TRBJ2-3; 9 bases align to TRBD2. This CDR3 is built from 16 residues. Per germline, CDR1 GTSNPN and CDR2 SVGIG (reference sequence). V shed 0 bases and J 2 bases; nucleotides not matched to a gene: 6. In nucleotides, the CDR3 is TGTGCCTGGAGTGTAAGACGCGGGAGGGTCACAGATACGCAGTATTTT. This encodes CAWSVRRGRVTDTQYF.

For this clone: One end of the junction does not line up with germline, which may come from a read error. The rearrangement joins TRBV7-7 to TRBJ1-5; D is unresolved. The germline gives CDR1 SSHAT, CDR2 FNYEAQ (reference sequence). This CDR3 region has 13 residues. In nucleotides, the CDR3 is TGTGCTAGCAGCTTAGGGATCAATCAGCCCCAGCATTTT. It is translated as CASSLGINQPQHF.

The chain recombines TRBV19 with TRBJ2-1, with 7 bases lining up with TRBD2. The ends lost 0 bases at V and 0 bases at J; junction bases unmatched: 17. Germline V gene data show CDR1 as LNHDA and CDR2 as SQIVND (reference sequence). The CDR3 loop spans 21 amino acids. This chain's CDR3 is CASSIDLGLDGNTSSYNEQFF. DNA for the CDR3: TGTGCCAGTAGTATAGATCTAGGACTAGACGGAAACACAAGCTCCTACAATGAGCAGTTCTTC.